The rows below give T cell receptor beta chains drawn from one sample of a study of OX40 agonist ivuxolimab in advanced cancers. Using immunoSEQ multiplex PCR, the repertoire was profiled, and TCRdb retains in-frame clones only, with some absent. Of approximately 130,000 clones listed, 90% to 95% are singletons. The sample in question was CD4+ or CD8+ T cells sorted from blood, obtained in a trial of the OX40 agonist ivuxolimab. The receptor set was obtained from an adult with an advanced solid tumor such as melanoma, head and neck, liver or kidney cancer. Each CDR3 is given with its conserved first and last residue. The order of the fields is clone size, D gene, J gene, V gene, CDR3 protein, CDR3 DNA. A D gene is named only where the DNA matches it firmly. Clone size is given for some rows only: seen once, a few or many times, or a class if the clone is expanded.

. | . | TRBJ1-1 | TRBV6-5 | CASSYSRSIMNTEAFF | TGTGCCAGCAGTTACTCAAGGAGCATAATGAACACTGAAGCTTTCTTT
. | . | TRBJ2-2 | TRBV5-1 | CASSPNLRGLTGELFF | TGCGCCAGCAGCCCTAATCTCAGGGGACTGACCGGGGAGCTGTTTTTT
. | TRBD1 | TRBJ1-5 | TRBV7-2 | CASSRGQGIGQPQHF | TGTGCCAGCAGCCGTGGACAGGGGATAGGGCAGCCCCAGCATTTT
. | . | TRBJ1-2 | TRBV6-6 | CASSPGGAGGYGYTF | TGTGCCAGCAGCCCAGGTGGGGCCGGCGGCTATGGCTACACCTTC
. | . | TRBJ1-5 | TRBV11-2 | CASSLEVDQPQHF | TGTGCCAGCAGCTTAGAAGTGGATCAGCCCCAGCATTTT
. | . | TRBJ1-2 | TRBV4-3 | CASSPGLLTDYGYTF | TGCGCCAGCAGCCCAGGCCTTTTGACAGACTATGGCTACACCTTC
. | . | TRBJ1-2 | TRBV10-3 | CAISERRTEPTFNYGYTF | TGTGCCATCAGTGAGCGGAGGACAGAACCGACCTTTAACTATGGCTACACCTTC
. | TRBD2 | TRBJ2-5 | TRBV4-3 | CASSHDLAGVQETQYF | TGCGCCAGCAGCCATGACCTAGCGGGGGTTCAAGAGACCCAGTACTTC
. | . | TRBJ2-1 | TRBV7-3 | CASSPYRYNEQFF | TGTGCCAGCAGCCCCTACCGGTACAATGAGCAGTTCTTC
. | TRBD2 | TRBJ2-5 | TRBV5-4 | CASSWLAGGGETQYF | TGTGCCAGCAGCTGGTTAGCGGGAGGGGGAGAGACCCAGTACTTC
few | TRBD1 | TRBJ1-1 | TRBV29-1 | CSVDKGQDMNTEAFF | TGCAGCGTTGATAAGGGACAGGATATGAACACTGAAGCTTTCTTT
. | . | TRBJ2-7 | TRBV5-6 | CASSLTGGYEQYF | TGTGCCAGCAGCTTAACGGGCGGGTACGAGCAGTACTTC
few | . | TRBJ2-5 | TRBV5-6 | CASRRTEAQYF | TGTGCCAGCAGACGGACTGAGGCCCAGTACTTC
. | TRBD1 | TRBJ1-2 | TRBV6-5 | CASSGQQGGGYTF | TGTGCCAGCAGTGGGCAGCAGGGGGGTGGCTACACCTTC
. | . | TRBJ1-5 | TRBV4-3 | CASSHDSFNQPQHF | TGCGCCAGCAGCCACGACAGTTTCAATCAGCCCCAGCATTTT
. | TRBD1 | TRBJ2-7 | TRBV18 | CASSPDPGGRSEQYF | TGTGCCAGCTCCCCGGATCCAGGGGGCAGGTCCGAGCAGTACTTC
. | . | TRBJ1-4 | TRBV6-6 | CASSLLFRDIALF | TGTGCCAGCAGTTTACTTTTTAGGGACATTGCTCTCTTT
. | . | TRBJ2-7 | TRBV5-6 | CASSLKGLRDEQYF | TGTGCCAGCAGCTTGAAGGGGCTTAGGGACGAGCAGTACTTC
. | TRBD1 | TRBJ2-7 | TRBV7-2 | CASSLPTGNYEQYF | TGTGCCAGCAGCCTCCCGACAGGGAACTACGAGCAGTACTTC
. | TRBD1 | TRBJ2-2 | TRBV23-1 | CASSLWTGRTGELFF | TGCGCCAGCAGTCTGTGGACAGGGCGTACCGGGGAGCTGTTTTTT
. | . | TRBJ1-1 | TRBV28 | CASSLQGDAEAFF | TGTGCCAGCAGTTTACAGGGTGACGCTGAAGCTTTCTTT
. | . | TRBJ2-1 | TRBV7-2 | CASSLVGTSSYNEQFF | TGTGCCAGCAGCTTAGTGGGGACAAGCTCCTACAATGAGCAGTTCTTC
. | . | TRBJ1-2 | TRBV7-9 | CASSGLGGYTF | TGTGCCAGCAGCGGACTAGGGGGCTACACCTTC
. | TRBD1 | TRBJ2-7 | TRBV28 | CASKTGAPYEQYF | TGTGCCAGCAAAACAGGGGCTCCCTACGAGCAGTACTTC
once | . | TRBJ2-3 | TRBV18 | CASSTGRPTTDTQYF | TGTGCCAGCTCAACGGGGCGCCCCACCACAGATACGCAGTATTTT
. | . | TRBJ1-1 | TRBV27 | CASSWDIMNTEAFF | TGTGCCAGCAGTTGGGACATCATGAACACTGAAGCTTTCTTT
. | . | TRBJ2-3 | TRBV6-5 | CASTPPLTDTQYF | TGTGCCAGCACCCCCCCCCTAACAGATACGCAGTATTTT
. | . | TRBJ1-6 | TRBV5-1 | CASSLQYNSPLHF | TGCGCCAGCAGCTTACAGTATAATTCACCCCTCCACTTT
. | . | TRBJ1-6 | TRBV7-9 | CASSPGLGGHSPLHF | TGTGCCAGCAGCCCGGGGTTGGGGGGGCATTCACCCCTCCACTTT
. | . | TRBJ2-7 | TRBV21-1 | CASSTDSYEQYF | TGTGCCAGCAGCACAGACAGCTACGAGCAGTACTTC
. | . | TRBJ1-6 | TRBV5-4 | CASSLTWTANSPLHF | TGTGCCAGCAGCTTAACGTGGACAGCAAATTCACCCCTCCACTTT
. | . | TRBJ2-4 | TRBV5-6 | CASSLPGMAKNIQYF | TGTGCCAGCAGCTTGCCAGGGATGGCCAAAAACATTCAGTACTTC
. | . | TRBJ1-5 | TRBV7-2 | CASSEDSFNQPQHF | TGTGCCAGCAGCGAGGACAGTTTCAATCAGCCCCAGCATTTT
few | . | TRBJ1-5 | TRBV6-1 | CASSEGGGNQPQHF | TGTGCCAGCAGTGAAGGAGGTGGCAATCAGCCCCAGCATTTT
once | TRBD1 | TRBJ1-2 | TRBV5-4 | CASSVSGGSYGYTF | TGTGCCAGCAGCGTTTCAGGGGGGAGCTATGGCTACACCTTC